The 20 T cell receptor beta chains below all came from one sample that was sequenced in a study of CD8+CD57+ T cells in acquired aplastic anemia. CDR3 and TCR beta VDJ profiling relied on genomic DNA as the template. TCRdb re-derived calls from the reads in MiXCR, one entry per CDR3 protein. The sample has fewer than 150,000 distinct CDR3 sequences, about 46% seen once; the top ten hold under 3%. The specimen was sorted CD4+, CD8+, or CD8+CD57+ T cells (not recorded which) from PBMCs. The receptors originated from a human donor in good health, serving as a control.

A single count supports this clonotype. The chain employs TRBV29-1 and TRBJ2-2, with no clear D. Deletions cut 3 bases from V and 8 bases from J, with 4 bases between. CDR1 SQVTM and CDR2 ANQGSEA come from the germline V gene. This CDR3 has 10 amino acids. CDR3 DNA: TGCAGCGTTGATGTGGGGGAGCTGTTTTTT. It is translated as CSVDVGELFF.

This chain links TRBV19 with TRBJ1-5; 8 bases agree with TRBD1. Germline CDR1 reads LNHDA; CDR2 reads SQIVND (reference sequence). The CDR3 loop spans 14 amino acids. The V and J ends lost 6 bases and 4 bases, in that order; junction bases with no gene match: 5. The CDR3 DNA reads as TGTGCCAGTAGACCGGGACAGGAGAATCAGCCCCAGCATTTT. Translating gives CASRPGQENQPQHF. Drawing the rest from reference TRBV19 and TRBJ1-5, the complete variable domain is DGGITQSPKYLFRKEGQNVTLSCEQNLNHDAMYWYRQDPGQGLRLIYYSQIVNDFQKGDIAEGYSVSREKKESFPLTVTSAQKNPTAFYLCASRPGQENQPQHFGDGTRLSIL.

This chain joins TRBV6-4 and TRBJ1-5; tentatively, D is TRBD1 (5 bases). Trimming removed 8 bases at V and 3 bases at J, with 11 bases between. The CDR3 is made up of 13 amino acids. Germline V gives CDR1 MRHNA, CDR2 SNTAGT. The CDR3: CASARDPNQPQHF. As DNA, the CDR3 is TGTGCCAGCGCCCGGGACCCCAATCAGCCCCAGCATTTT.

This clonotype was found a few times. The chain uses TRBV18 and TRBJ1-4; a weak D match, TRBD1 (5 bases). In germline, CDR1 is KGHSH, CDR2 LQKENI. V gave up 4 bases and J gave up 10 bases, with 16 bases separating them. The CDR3 covers 14 residues. Here the CDR3 reads CASSLLVGERKLFF. CDR3 coding DNA: TGTGCCAGCTCACTTCTGGTGGGGGAGCGAAAACTGTTTTTT.

This clonotype was seen at least ten times. The chain employs TRBV7-2 and TRBJ2-7, with TRBD1 as a possible D gene (6 bases). V was clipped by 2 bases and J by 3 bases, with 11 bases between them. There are 14 residues in the CDR3. CDR1 is SGHTA, CDR2 FQGNSA, per germline. The CDR3 DNA is TGTGCCAGCAGCTTATCTCCAGGGGACTACGAGCAGTACTTC. It specifies CASSLSPGDYEQYF.

The chain joins TRBV10-3 to TRBJ1-5; no clear D. The V gene lost 7 bases and the J gene lost 5 bases, with 12 bases spanning the gap. The CDR3 has 13 residues. CDR1 and CDR2 from the germline V gene are ENHRY and SYGVKD. CDR3: CAIKEGRDQPQHF. In DNA, the CDR3 is TGTGCCATCAAGGAAGGACGGGATCAGCCCCAGCATTTT.

The V call is TRBV19, the J call TRBJ2-1, with TRBD1 matching 7 bases. Losses at the gene ends were 7 bases for V and 4 bases for J; bases not matched to a gene: 4. CDR1 is LNHDA, CDR2 SQIVND, per germline (reference sequence). CDR3 size: 13 residues. The CDR3: CASTGQQYNEQFF. DNA for the CDR3: TGTGCCAGTACGGGACAGCAATACAATGAGCAGTTCTTC.

This chain links TRBV19 with TRBJ1-2, with 8 bases aligning to TRBD1. The length of the CDR3 is 14 residues. V lost 5 bases to trimming and J lost 8 bases; unmatched junction nucleotides: 10. Germline CDR1 LNHDA, CDR2 SQIVND (reference sequence). CDR3 amino acids: CASSPGGLQMGYTF. The CDR3 DNA follows: TGTGCCAGTAGTCCAGGGGGCCTCCAAATGGGCTACACCTTC. The whole variable domain, filled in from reference TRBV19 and TRBJ1-2, reads DGGITQSPKYLFRKEGQNVTLSCEQNLNHDAMYWYRQDPGQGLRLIYYSQIVNDFQKGDIAEGYSVSREKKESFPLTVTSAQKNPTAFYLCASSPGGLQMGYTFGSGTRLTVV.

This chain uses TRBV9 with TRBJ1-3, with 11 bases matching TRBD1. Losses at the gene ends were 0 bases for V and 9 bases for J; bases not matched to a gene: 5. The CDR3 has 15 residues. Looked up from germline, CDR1 is SGDLS and CDR2 is YYNGEE. CDR3 region: CASSVDGQGASTIYF. The CDR3 bases are TGTGCCAGCAGCGTAGATGGACAGGGGGCAAGCACCATATATTTT.

This clonotype was counted at least ten times. This CDR3 reads CASSPGQLFGFGELFF. CDR3 sequence (DNA): TGTGCCAGCAGCCCCGGACAATTATTTGGGTTCGGGGAGCTGTTTTTT. The gene calls are TRBV7-9 and TRBJ2-2; a weak D match, TRBD1 (5 bases). This CDR3 spans 16 amino acids. Trimming shortened V by 5 bases and J by 7 bases, and 20 bases separated the two germline ends. Germline CDR1 and CDR2: SEHNR and FQNEAQ (reference sequence).

This clonotype was found many times. V is TRBV6-1 and J is TRBJ2-7, with 7 bases lining up with TRBD1. Germline trimming cut 6 bases from V and 3 bases from J; bases unmatched to any gene: 11. Germline CDR1 MNHNS, CDR2 SASEGT. The CDR3 runs 15 residues. CDR3 region: CASRSHRGKDYEQYF. In DNA form, the CDR3 reads TGTGCCAGCAGGTCACACAGGGGTAAGGACTACGAGCAGTACTTC.

This clonotype was counted only a few times. The rearrangement links TRBV10-3 to TRBJ2-7; D perhaps matches TRBD1 (5 bases). The germline V and J ends were trimmed by 2 bases and 0 bases, with 8 bases remaining between them. Looked up from germline, CDR1 is ENHRY and CDR2 is SYGVKD. The CDR3 extends over 14 amino acids. CDR3 in amino acids: CAISEDRTSYEQYF. The DNA for the CDR3 is TGTGCCATCAGTGAGGACAGAACCTCCTACGAGCAGTACTTC.

This clonotype was counted a single time. The chain uses TRBV29-1 and TRBJ1-6; D not certain. V lost 7 bases and J 7 bases, leaving 17 bases between the germline ends. CDR1 SQVTM and CDR2 ANQGSEA come from the germline V gene. There are 14 residues in the CDR3. The CDR3 reads CSAKGPGLNSPLHF. The CDR3 region has the DNA TGCAGCGCAAAAGGCCCCGGCTTGAATTCACCCCTCCACTTT.

The chain carries TRBV7-6 and TRBJ2-3; D tentatively reads TRBD1 or TRBD2 (6 bases each). Germline V gene data show CDR1 as SGHVS and CDR2 as FNYEAQ. V dropped 5 bases and J dropped 3 bases, with 9 bases sitting between them. The CDR3 has 13 residues. The CDR3 reads CASSQGGTDTQYF. CDR3 nucleotides: TGTGCCAGCAGCCAAGGGGGGACAGATACGCAGTATTTT.

There are many counts of this clonotype. The chain is built from TRBV7-9 and TRBJ1-2, with D perhaps TRBD1 (6 bases). CDR1 and CDR2 from the germline V gene are SEHNR and FQNEAQ (reference sequence). The length of the CDR3 is 12 residues. V lost 5 bases to trimming and J lost 4 bases, with 8 bases between them. The CDR3 is CASSTGIYGYTF. CDR3 nucleotides: TGTGCCAGCAGCACAGGGATCTATGGCTACACCTTC.

CDR3 region: CASSGGREVGYTF. The CDR3 nucleotides read TGTGCCAGCTCAGGAGGGAGGGAAGTAGGCTACACCTTC. V gene TRBV2 combines with J gene TRBJ1-2; D gene ambiguous. Trimming cost V 8 bases and J 8 bases, with 18 bases left between them. The CDR3 covers 13 residues. Germline CDR1 is SNHLY and CDR2 is FYNNEI.

This clonotype showed up many times. V and J are TRBV4-3 and TRBJ1-2, with unresolved D. With 0 bases removed from V and 4 bases from J, the gap between germline ends came to 9 bases. This CDR3 is 14 amino acids long. CDR1 and CDR2 (germline): LGHNA, YSLEER. The CDR3 spells CASSQDRSSYGYTF. The CDR3 region has the DNA TGCGCCAGCAGCCAAGATAGAAGTAGCTATGGCTACACCTTC.

The CDR3 region is CASSLVGGREQYF. The CDR3 bases are TGTGCCAGCAGTTTAGTGGGGGGGCGAGAGCAGTACTTC. This chain joins TRBV6-5 and TRBJ2-7; tentative D call: TRBD2 (7 bases). V lost 4 bases, J lost 7 bases, and 14 bases lay in between. The CDR3 has 13 residues. Germline V gene sequence: CDR1 MNHEY, CDR2 SVGAGI.

This chain uses TRBV25-1 with TRBJ1-1; 10 nucleotides agree with TRBD1. V trimming: 7 bases; J trimming: 10 bases; junction bases outside the gene matches: 9. Germline V gene lookup returns CDR1 MGHDK and CDR2 SYGVNS. The CDR3 sequence is 13 residues long. CDR3 amino acids: CASKTGQGSRAFF. Here the CDR3 DNA reads TGTGCCAGCAAGACGGGACAGGGGTCTCGAGCTTTCTTT.

Of note for this clonotype: At one end the junction does not follow the germline gene, possibly because of a read error. The chain recombines TRBV14 with TRBJ2-3; D is undetermined. The CDR3 consists of 12 residues. In germline, CDR1 is SGHDN, CDR2 FVKESK. CDR3: CASSQVTNTQYF. In DNA, the CDR3 is TGTGCCAGCAGCCAGGTCACAAATACGCAGTATTTT.